The rows below give T cell receptor beta chains drawn from one sample of a study of primary melanoma T cells and metastatic recurrence. Only in-frame clones appear in the TCRdb table, and some are missing; sequencing was by immunoSEQ multiplex PCR. The sample has 480 or so clones; roughly 91% are singletons. The sequencing sample was made of melanoma tumor tissue. Source of these receptors: a human donor with melanoma. Each CDR3 is given with its conserved first and last residue. A D gene is named only where the DNA matches it firmly. Clone size is stated in some rows and not others, as once, few, many or a class when expanded.

D gene: TRBD2; clone size: NA; V gene: TRBV11-3; J gene: TRBJ2-5; CDR3 DNA: TGTGCCAGCAGCTTCGGACTAGCGGGGGTAACGGAGACCCAGTACTTC; CDR3 protein: CASSFGLAGVTETQYF
D gene: TRBD2; clone size: NA; V gene: TRBV19; J gene: TRBJ2-2; CDR3 DNA: TGTGCCAGTAGTGATTTGGGGACTAGCGGGAGATCCGGGGAGCTGTTTTTT; CDR3 protein: CASSDLGTSGRSGELFF
D gene: NA; clone size: NA; V gene: TRBV19; J gene: TRBJ2-4; CDR3 DNA: TGTGCCAGTTCCAAAAACCAGCTAGCCAAAAACATTCAGTACTTC; CDR3 protein: CASSKNQLAKNIQYF
D gene: NA; clone size: once; V gene: TRBV6-8; J gene: TRBJ2-4; CDR3 DNA: TGTGCCAGCAGAAGCCGACAGGAAAACATTCAGTACTTC; CDR3 protein: CASRSRQENIQYF
D gene: TRBD2; clone size: few; V gene: TRBV11-3; J gene: TRBJ2-3; CDR3 DNA: TGTGCCAGCAGCTTAGTTAGGGCTAGCGGGACCACAGATACGCAGTATTTT; CDR3 protein: CASSLVRASGTTDTQYF
D gene: NA; clone size: NA; V gene: TRBV19; J gene: TRBJ2-7; CDR3 DNA: TGTGCCAGTAGTATCGGGACGGCTAACGAGCAGTACTTC; CDR3 protein: CASSIGTANEQYF
D gene: NA; clone size: NA; V gene: TRBV28; J gene: TRBJ1-2; CDR3 DNA: TGTGCCACCACATCAAAAGCCTATGGCTACACCTTC; CDR3 protein: CATTSKAYGYTF
D gene: NA; clone size: once; V gene: TRBV6-8; J gene: TRBJ2-6; CDR3 DNA: TGTGCCAGCAGTTACGCCGGGACTGTCGTAGGGGCCAACGTCCTGACTTTC; CDR3 protein: CASSYAGTVVGANVLTF
D gene: NA; clone size: NA; V gene: TRBV6-1; J gene: TRBJ1-2; CDR3 DNA: TGTGCCAGCAGTGAAGCCGCCTGGGCGGCCTCTGGCTACACCTTC; CDR3 protein: CASSEAAWAASGYTF
D gene: TRBD1; clone size: NA; V gene: TRBV6-8; J gene: TRBJ1-3; CDR3 DNA: TGTGCCAGCAGGGACAGGGTAGACGGCTCTGGAAACACCATATATTTT; CDR3 protein: CASRDRVDGSGNTIYF
D gene: TRBD2; clone size: NA; V gene: TRBV11-3; J gene: TRBJ2-4; CDR3 DNA: TGTGCCAGCAGTATTGGACTAGCGGGAGCGAACATTCAGTACTTC; CDR3 protein: CASSIGLAGANIQYF
D gene: NA; clone size: NA; V gene: TRBV9; J gene: TRBJ2-7; CDR3 DNA: TGTGCCAGCAGCCCCTCCCAAAAGCGGATACCCTACGAGCAGTACTTC; CDR3 protein: CASSPSQKRIPYEQYF
D gene: TRBD1; clone size: NA; V gene: TRBV6-8; J gene: TRBJ2-2; CDR3 DNA: TGTGCTCACAGGGGGAACACCGGGGAGCTGTTTTTT; CDR3 protein: CAHRGNTGELFF
D gene: NA; clone size: NA; V gene: TRBV19; J gene: TRBJ2-4; CDR3 DNA: TGTGCCAGTAGTATAGGCCTAGACGGGGGCCAAAACATTCAGTACTTC; CDR3 protein: CASSIGLDGGQNIQYF
D gene: NA; clone size: NA; V gene: TRBV11-3; J gene: TRBJ1-3; CDR3 DNA: TGTGCCAGCAGCTTCCTTGGCGGCTCTGGAAACACCATATATTTT; CDR3 protein: CASSFLGGSGNTIYF
D gene: NA; clone size: NA; V gene: TRBV11-3; J gene: TRBJ2-3; CDR3 DNA: TGTGCCAGCAGCCCCCTGACGGCTGGAATGGATACGCAGTATTTT; CDR3 protein: CASSPLTAGMDTQYF
D gene: NA; clone size: NA; V gene: TRBV19; J gene: TRBJ2-4; CDR3 DNA: TGTGCCAGTAGTATGACAGGAGCCGTGTCCCGAGGGCAGTACTTC; CDR3 protein: CASSMTGAVSRGQYF
D gene: TRBD2; clone size: few; V gene: TRBV11-3; J gene: TRBJ2-7; CDR3 DNA: TGTGCCAGCAGCCTAGAGGGACTAGCGGGGAGTGAGCAGTACTTC; CDR3 protein: CASSLEGLAGSEQYF
D gene: TRBD2; clone size: NA; V gene: TRBV30; J gene: TRBJ2-1; CDR3 DNA: TGTGCCTGGAGTTATTTAGGACTAGCGGGAGGAAACGAGCAGTTCTTC; CDR3 protein: CAWSYLGLAGGNEQFF
D gene: NA; clone size: NA; V gene: TRBV29-1; J gene: TRBJ2-1; CDR3 DNA: TGCAGCGGCGCCCTACAAATAAATGAGCAGTTCTTC; CDR3 protein: CSGALQINEQFF
D gene: TRBD1; clone size: NA; V gene: TRBV12-5; J gene: TRBJ2-2; CDR3 DNA: TGTGCTAGTGGTTTCCTGGACAGGGGGTTTACCGGGGAGCTGTTTTTT; CDR3 protein: CASGFLDRGFTGELFF
D gene: NA; clone size: once; V gene: TRBV14; J gene: TRBJ1-1; CDR3 DNA: TGTGCCAGCAGCCAAGGGAACACTGAAGCTTTCTTT; CDR3 protein: CASSQGNTEAFF
D gene: TRBD1; clone size: NA; V gene: TRBV6-8; J gene: TRBJ2-7; CDR3 DNA: TGTGCCAGCAGGGCGGACAGGGGGCAGCGGCGAGAGCAGTACTTC; CDR3 protein: CASRADRGQRREQYF
D gene: TRBD2; clone size: few; V gene: TRBV6-8; J gene: TRBJ2-7; CDR3 DNA: TGTGCCAGCAAGGGATCTAGCGGGATATACGAGCAGTACTTC; CDR3 protein: CASKGSSGIYEQYF
D gene: NA; clone size: NA; V gene: TRBV30; J gene: TRBJ2-1; CDR3 DNA: TGTGCCTGGTCCCCGACAGCTTTGGGCAATGAGCAGTTCTTC; CDR3 protein: CAWSPTALGNEQFF
D gene: TRBD1; clone size: NA; V gene: TRBV19; J gene: TRBJ1-1; CDR3 DNA: TGTGCCAGTAGTATAGATCGAGGGGGCCTGAACACTGAAGCTTTCTTT; CDR3 protein: CASSIDRGGLNTEAFF
D gene: TRBD2; clone size: once; V gene: TRBV6-8; J gene: TRBJ2-2; CDR3 DNA: TGTGCCAGCAGCCAAATCCGGGACTACGGCGGGGAGCTGTTTTTT; CDR3 protein: CASSQIRDYGGELFF
D gene: NA; clone size: few; V gene: TRBV7-6; J gene: TRBJ2-6; CDR3 DNA: TGTGCCAGCAGCCAAGCCGCTAGCTCTGGGGCCAACGTCCTGACTTTC; CDR3 protein: CASSQAASSGANVLTF
D gene: TRBD2; clone size: NA; V gene: TRBV11-3; J gene: TRBJ2-4; CDR3 DNA: TGTGCCAGCGGTACAGCGGGGGGCCAGCGGACCTTAGCCAAAAACATTCAGTACTTC; CDR3 protein: CASGTAGGQRTLAKNIQYF
D gene: TRBD2; clone size: NA; V gene: TRBV12-5; J gene: TRBJ2-1; CDR3 DNA: TGTGCCAGCACAACTCCTAGCGGGGGCTCTAGCTCCTACAATGAGCAGTTCTTC; CDR3 protein: CASTTPSGGSSSYNEQFF
D gene: NA; clone size: NA; V gene: TRBV23-1; J gene: TRBJ1-5; CDR3 DNA: TGCGCCAGCAGCCAAGAGGTTAATAGCAATCAGCCCCAGCATTTT; CDR3 protein: CASSQEVNSNQPQHF
D gene: NA; clone size: NA; V gene: TRBV7-1; J gene: TRBJ2-1; CDR3 DNA: TGTGCCAGCAACCCTAGGAGGGAAAATGAGCAGTTCTTC; CDR3 protein: CASNPRRENEQFF
D gene: TRBD2; clone size: NA; V gene: TRBV6-8; J gene: TRBJ2-2; CDR3 DNA: TGTGCCAGCAGAAGAGCGGGAGGGTCTAACGGCGGGGAGCTGTTTTTT; CDR3 protein: CASRRAGGSNGGELFF
D gene: NA; clone size: once; V gene: TRBV22-1; J gene: TRBJ1-1; CDR3 DNA: TGTGCCAGCAGTGAACAGTCGAACACTGAAGCTTTCTTT; CDR3 protein: CASSEQSNTEAFF
D gene: NA; clone size: NA; V gene: TRBV28; J gene: TRBJ2-3; CDR3 DNA: TGTGCCTCTGAAGGGACAGGGACTAGAAGGGCGCAGTATTTT; CDR3 protein: CASEGTGTRRAQYF
D gene: NA; clone size: NA; V gene: TRBV11-3; J gene: TRBJ2-7; CDR3 DNA: TGTGCCAGCAACAATTCTCCGGACGGGGGATCCTACGAGCAGTACTTC; CDR3 protein: CASNNSPDGGSYEQYF
D gene: TRBD2; clone size: once; V gene: TRBV30; J gene: TRBJ2-3; CDR3 DNA: TGTGCCTGGAGTTCCGGGGGGACAGATACGCAGTATTTT; CDR3 protein: CAWSSGGTDTQYF
D gene: NA; clone size: NA; V gene: TRBV15; J gene: TRBJ1-5; CDR3 DNA: TGTGCCACCAGCAGAGTGGATAGCAATCAGCCCCAGCATTTT; CDR3 protein: CATSRVDSNQPQHF
D gene: TRBD1; clone size: NA; V gene: TRBV10-2; J gene: TRBJ1-2; CDR3 DNA: TGCGCCAGCGGTGGGACAGGTACTAACTATGGCTACACCTTC; CDR3 protein: CASGGTGTNYGYTF
D gene: NA; clone size: NA; V gene: TRBV6-8; J gene: TRBJ2-3; CDR3 DNA: TGTGCCAGCAGCCCGGCGGGACTCACAGATACGCAGTATTTT; CDR3 protein: CASSPAGLTDTQYF
D gene: TRBD1; clone size: NA; V gene: TRBV15; J gene: TRBJ2-1; CDR3 DNA: TGTGCCACCAGCAGAGATCAGGGGACAGGGGACGAGTTCTTC; CDR3 protein: CATSRDQGTGDEFF
D gene: TRBD1; clone size: NA; V gene: TRBV11-3; J gene: TRBJ1-2; CDR3 DNA: TGTGCCAGCAGCGCGTTACAGGGGGCGTGGTACTATGGCTACACCTTC; CDR3 protein: CASSALQGAWYYGYTF